Listed below are T cell receptor beta chains from one sample, sequenced in a study of OX40 agonist ivuxolimab in advanced cancers. Profiling relied on immunoSEQ multiplex PCR, and the TCRdb table lists in-frame clones only, not all of them. This sample has about 76,000 clones, with around four fifths found just once. Specimen: CD4+ or CD8+ T cells sorted from blood, collected in a trial of the OX40 agonist ivuxolimab. The receptor source for this set is an adult with an advanced solid tumor such as melanoma, head and neck, liver or kidney cancer. The CDR3 runs from the conserved cysteine through the conserved F or W. The order of the fields is J gene, V gene, clone size, CDR3 protein. Part of the rows lack a size; the others show once, few, many or a class for expanded clones.

>TRBJ2-7|TRBV10-3|NA
CASGGFLAGVPYEQYF
>TRBJ1-1|TRBV10-3|NA
CAISLLDGSEAFF
>TRBJ2-1|TRBV4-2|NA
CASSQPGTSGGNNEQFF
>TRBJ1-2|TRBV6-5|NA
CASSYRTHLYGYTF
>TRBJ2-7|TRBV7-8|NA
CASSLAGQGASFYEQYF
>TRBJ2-1|TRBV4-1|NA
CASSQGRLADRGEQFF
>TRBJ1-6|TRBV5-6|NA
CASSYLESGQLNSPLHF
>TRBJ2-6|TRBV10-3|NA
CAISESDGYSGANVLTF
>TRBJ2-3|TRBV10-2|once
CASIGLAGLYTDTQYF
>TRBJ1-5|TRBV19|NA
CASTPRWTGWDQPQHF
>TRBJ1-1|TRBV10-3|once
CAISSAERTGNTEAFF
>TRBJ1-2|TRBV18|NA
CASSPPDRVYGYTF
>TRBJ1-1|TRBV6-5|NA
CASSLRGQMNTEAFF
>TRBJ2-1|TRBV18|NA
CASSPPVAGTYNEQFF
>TRBJ2-3|TRBV11-2|NA
CASSYSTDTQYF
>TRBJ1-4|TRBV15|NA
CATSRTILGINEKLFF
>TRBJ2-5|TRBV30|NA
CAWSRGQGYPTQYF
>TRBJ2-3|TRBV7-2|NA
CASKRTSGGAVDTQYF
>TRBJ1-5|TRBV14|NA
CASSLGANQPQHF
>TRBJ1-4|TRBV7-9|NA
CASSLTDGANEKLFF
>TRBJ1-2|TRBV28|NA
CASTQGGSYGYTF
>TRBJ1-2|TRBV6-6|NA
CASSYNLWTSNYGYTF
>TRBJ2-2|TRBV7-3|NA
CASSRLTSGELFF
>TRBJ2-2|TRBV28|NA
CASTTFTGELFF
>TRBJ2-1|TRBV9|NA
CASSVGNLGDEQFF
>TRBJ2-1|TRBV2|NA
CASTLLSGVNEQFF
>TRBJ2-5|TRBV5-1|NA
CASSLGGTSGGTQYF
>TRBJ1-1|TRBV7-9|NA
CASSPDSLNTEAFF
>TRBJ1-2|TRBV7-8|NA
CASSLATWDGYTF
>TRBJ1-6|TRBV4-2|NA
CASSQDQTSPLHF
>TRBJ2-1|TRBV5-4|NA
CASSVIGEASEQFF
>TRBJ2-5|TRBV5-8|NA
CASSSGGETQYF
>TRBJ2-5|TRBV2|once
CASGLAETQYF
>TRBJ2-7|TRBV7-2|NA
CASSGRQGLYEQYF
>TRBJ1-1|TRBV7-6|NA
CASSLPGGLGAFF
>TRBJ2-5|TRBV5-4|NA
CASSGGQVLETQYF
>TRBJ2-2|TRBV7-2|NA
CASSLAGHYTGELFF
>TRBJ1-4|TRBV5-4|NA
CASSLNRGATNEKLFF
>TRBJ2-3|TRBV5-6|NA
CASSLATSGPGDTQYF
>TRBJ2-3|TRBV30|NA
CAWSVRAGGNTDAQYF
>TRBJ1-3|TRBV27|NA
CASSPWDGGNTIYF
>TRBJ2-2|TRBV18|NA
CASSPPSWHREAGELFF
>TRBJ2-3|TRBV5-6|NA
CASRKSPATDTQYF
>TRBJ1-5|TRBV7-2|NA
CASSVNSGPNQPQHF
>TRBJ1-3|TRBV6-1|NA
CASSEQHRNTIYF
>TRBJ1-6|TRBV25-1|once
CASSDPRQGAINSPLHF
>TRBJ1-2|TRBV5-1|NA
CASSLRIVYTF